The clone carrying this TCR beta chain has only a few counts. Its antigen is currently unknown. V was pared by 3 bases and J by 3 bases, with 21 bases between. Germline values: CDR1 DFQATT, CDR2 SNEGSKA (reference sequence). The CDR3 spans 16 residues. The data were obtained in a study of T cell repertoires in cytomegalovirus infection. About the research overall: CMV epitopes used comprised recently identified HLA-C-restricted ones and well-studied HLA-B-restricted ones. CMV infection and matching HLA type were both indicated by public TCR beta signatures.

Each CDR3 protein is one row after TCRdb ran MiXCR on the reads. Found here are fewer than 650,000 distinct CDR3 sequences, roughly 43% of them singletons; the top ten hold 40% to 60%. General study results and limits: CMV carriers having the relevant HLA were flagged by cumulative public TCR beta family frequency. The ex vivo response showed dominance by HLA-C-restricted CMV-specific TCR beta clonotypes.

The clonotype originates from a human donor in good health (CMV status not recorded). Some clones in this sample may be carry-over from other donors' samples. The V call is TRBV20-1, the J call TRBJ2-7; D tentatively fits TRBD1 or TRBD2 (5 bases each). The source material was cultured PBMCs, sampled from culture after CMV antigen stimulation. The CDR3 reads CSARVVTAGRFYEQYF. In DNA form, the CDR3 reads TGCAGTGCTAGGGTTGTAACGGCAGGGAGATTCTACGAGCAGTACTTC.